Sequencing of this T cell receptor beta chain was carried out in a study of long-term antiretroviral therapy in people with HIV. Turning to the study itself: The study's earliest collections predate the 2015 immediate-ART recommendation by about a decade. Whole-study findings and limits: The range of CDR3 lengths in HIV repertoires proved narrower than that found in controls.

CDR1 and CDR2 from the germline V gene are SGHTA and FQGTGA. The CDR3 length is 15 residues. V lost 4 bases and J 6 bases, leaving 18 bases between the germline ends. Runs used v3.0 of the immunoSEQ assay and were done at survey level. Profiling relied on immunoSEQ multiplex PCR, and the TCRdb table lists in-frame clones only, not all of them. Found here are fewer than 10,000 clones, over 75% of them singletons; the top ten hold approximately 15%. For this clone: Its target is unknown.

At minimum, one pre-ART and two post-ART PBMC samples were obtained from each donor. The genes are TRBV7-3 and TRBJ1-1; D is unclear. The specimen comprised unsorted PBMCs, sampled 0.1 years after starting antiretroviral therapy. This clonotype originated in a man in his forties with HIV. CDR3 protein: CASSSSTMEGAEAFF. The CDR3 DNA follows: TGTGCCAGCAGCTCATCGACTATGGAGGGTGCTGAAGCTTTCTTT. The full variable domain, its missing parts supplied by reference TRBV7-3 and TRBJ1-1, is GAGVSQTPSNKVTEKGKYVELRCDPISGHTALYWYRQSLGQGPEFLIYFQGTGAADDSGLPNDRFFAVRPEGSVSTLKIQRTERGDSAVYLCASSSSTMEGAEAFFGQGTRLTVV.